Listed below are T cell receptor beta chains from one sample, sequenced in a study of cytomegalovirus exposure and HLA in healthy donors. Clones were read by immunoSEQ multiplex PCR, and TCRdb kept only the in-frame ones, dropping some. The profile shows 170,000 or so clones, about three quarters of them singletons. Sequenced sample: PBMCs. These receptors originate from a woman aged 45-59 years in good health and CMV-seropositive. Each CDR3 is given with its conserved first and last residue. Each record gives: J gene, CDR3 length, clone size, D gene, V gene, CDR3 DNA, CDR3 protein. A D gene is named only where the DNA matches it firmly. Some rows have no size entry. The others give once, few or many, or a class for an expanded clone.

>TRBJ2-3|13|-|-|TRBV30
TGTGCCTGGAGTGGACTGCTCACAGATACGCAGTATTTT
CAWSGLLTDTQYF
>TRBJ2-1|15|-|-|TRBV11-1
TGTGCCAGCAGCTTAGGAGCCGACAGATACAATGAGCAGTTCTTC
CASSLGADRYNEQFF
>TRBJ2-3|17|-|TRBD2|TRBV4-3
TGCGCCAGCAGCTCGCGGACTAGCGGGGTTCGCACAGATACGCAGTATTTT
CASSSRTSGVRTDTQYF
>TRBJ2-2|14|-|-|TRBV2
TGTGCCAGCGGCGGTCGAAGCTACACCGGGGAGCTGTTTTTT
CASGGRSYTGELFF
>TRBJ2-7|14|-|TRBD1|TRBV7-2
TGTGCCAGCAGCTTTGAGAGGGGGCGCGGGGAGCAGTACTTC
CASSFERGRGEQYF
>TRBJ2-5|17|few|TRBD1|TRBV5-6
TGTGCCAGCAGCTTAGCGACAGGGGGCGCGGGGCAAGAGACCCAGTACTTC
CASSLATGGAGQETQYF
>TRBJ2-3|15|-|TRBD2|TRBV5-4
TGTGCCAGCAGCCTGACTAGCGGGAGCGCAGATACGCAGTATTTT
CASSLTSGSADTQYF
>TRBJ2-3|15|-|TRBD2|TRBV5-6
TGTGCCAGCAGCTTCCCTAGCGGGATCGGGGATACGCAGTATTTT
CASSFPSGIGDTQYF
>TRBJ2-5|15|-|TRBD2|TRBV11-3
TGTGCCAGCAGCTTGGGGACTAGCGGCCAAGAGACCCAGTACTTC
CASSLGTSGQETQYF
>TRBJ1-1|13|few|-|TRBV13
TGTGCCAGCAGCTCTACAGAGAACACTGAAGCTTTCTTT
CASSSTENTEAFF
>TRBJ1-4|15|-|TRBD1|TRBV28
TGTGCCAGCAGTTATCCCGGGACAGGATTAGAAAAACTGTTTTTT
CASSYPGTGLEKLFF
>TRBJ2-5|15|-|TRBD2|TRBV4-3
TGCGCCAGCAGCCAAGAAATACTAGCGGGAGAGACCCAGTACTTC
CASSQEILAGETQYF
>TRBJ1-1|15|once|-|TRBV21-1
TGTGCCAGCAGCAAACGGTTCCCAGGGAACACTGAAGCTTTCTTT
CASSKRFPGNTEAFF
>TRBJ2-1|15|-|TRBD2|TRBV15
TGTGCCACCAGCAGCTCCGGGACTAGAATAATAGGGCAGTTCTTC
CATSSSGTRIIGQFF
>TRBJ2-7|13|-|TRBD2|TRBV6-4
TGTGCCAGCAGGTCCGGGAGGGCCCTCGAGCAGTACTTC
CASRSGRALEQYF
>TRBJ1-2|14|-|-|TRBV5-4
TGTGCCAGCAGCTTGGAGGTTTCCGGGGGAGGCTACACCTTC
CASSLEVSGGGYTF
>TRBJ1-2|14|few|TRBD1|TRBV4-3
TGCGCCAGCAGCCAGGGGACAGGGGGCTATGGCTACACCTTC
CASSQGTGGYGYTF
>TRBJ2-1|15|-|TRBD2|TRBV7-3
TGTGCCAGCAGCTTAAGGCTAGCGGGCCTCAATGAGCAGTTCTTC
CASSLRLAGLNEQFF
>TRBJ2-3|15|-|-|TRBV6-1
TGTGCCAGCAGTGAAGCGGGGCAGAGCACAGATACGCAGTATTTT
CASSEAGQSTDTQYF
>TRBJ1-3|14|-|TRBD1|TRBV6-5
TGTGCCAGCAGCCGACAGGGGGCTGGAAACACCATATATTTT
CASSRQGAGNTIYF
>TRBJ1-2|13|few|-|TRBV9
TGTGCCAGCAGCGGGAGCGGGGACTATGGCTACACCTTC
CASSGSGDYGYTF
>TRBJ2-2|16|-|-|TRBV4-1
TGCGCCAGCAGCCAAGAATTTAGTGTGAACACCGGGGAGCTGTTTTTT
CASSQEFSVNTGELFF
>TRBJ1-1|14|-|TRBD1|TRBV7-2
TGTGCCAGCAGACCCACAGGGGGCGGATCTGAAGCTTTCTTT
CASRPTGGGSEAFF